The 32 T cell receptor beta chains below were found in one sample sequenced in a study of cytomegalovirus exposure and HLA in healthy donors. PCR amplification relied on 60 Vbeta primers (plus 13 Jbeta primers). Assay used: immunoSEQ multiplex PCR; TCRdb lists only in-frame clones, some missing. Counted here are 99,000 or so clones, around four fifths occurring once; the ten biggest clones make up 6.5% to 9.5%. The sequenced sample was PBMCs. The receptors were gathered from a woman in her forties in good health and CMV-seropositive.

The chain joins TRBV4-2 to TRBJ2-7, with TRBD2 matching over 9 bases. Trimming took 5 bases from V and 5 from J; bases not matched to a gene: 13. CDR1 and CDR2 from the germline V gene are LGHNA and YNFKEQ. This CDR3 has 16 amino acids. The CDR3 sequence: CASSAGGGAPNHEQYF. For the CDR3, the DNA is TGTGCCAGCAGCGCGGGAGGGGGGGCGCCTAACCACGAGCAGTACTTC.

The V gene is TRBV5-1, the J gene TRBJ1-1; 7 bases align to TRBD1. This CDR3 contains 12 residues. J was trimmed by 6 bases and V by 2 bases; bases with no gene match: 1. The V gene's germline CDR1 is SGHRS and CDR2 YFSETQ. The CDR3 sequence: CASSFGQAEAFF. As DNA, the CDR3 is TGCGCCAGCAGCTTCGGACAGGCTGAAGCTTTCTTT. Supplemented by reference TRBV5-1 and TRBJ1-1, the full variable domain reads KAGVTQTPRYLIKTRGQQVTLSCSPISGHRSVSWYQQTPGQGLQFLFEYFSETQRNKGNFPGRFSGRQFSNSRSEMNVSTLELGDSALYLCASSFGQAEAFFGQGTRLTVV.

The gene calls are TRBV27 and TRBJ2-7, with 9 bases that match TRBD1. This CDR3 has 14 residues. V shed 6 bases, J shed 4 bases, and the junction held 7 bases outside the gene matches. Germline CDR1 is MNHEY and CDR2 is SMNVEV (reference sequence). CDR3 nucleotide sequence: TGTGCCAGCAGGTACAGGGGGCGGGTGTACGAGCAGTACTTC. This translates into CASRYRGRVYEQYF.

In its sample, this clone ranks as medium-sized. This rearrangement joins TRBV4-2 to TRBJ2-2, with D tentatively TRBD1 (5 bases). Germline lookup yields CDR1 LGHNA and CDR2 YNFKEQ. CDR3 length: 15 residues. Trimming pared 0 bases from V and 7 bases from J, leaving 12 bases between. CDR3 sequence: CASSQDMGLGGELFF. CDR3 nucleotide sequence: TGTGCCAGCAGCCAAGATATGGGGCTGGGCGGGGAGCTGTTTTTT.

This clone was seen more than once but under ten times. J is TRBJ1-2 and V is TRBV27; tentative D call: TRBD1 (5 bases). Germline-derived CDR1 and CDR2 are MNHEY and SMNVEV (reference sequence). CDR3 size: 14 residues. V lost 5 bases, J lost 2 bases, and 12 bases lay in between. The CDR3 DNA sequence: TGTGCCAGCAGTCCTAGACAGTTCAACTATGGCTACACCTTC. Encoded protein: CASSPRQFNYGYTF.

The table lists this clone with a few counts. This chain connects TRBV15 to TRBJ2-3; TRBD1 aligns across 7 bases. Germline V gene data show CDR1 as LNHNV and CDR2 as YYDKDF (reference sequence). The trim removed 2 bases at V and 1 base at J, leaving 6 bases unmatched. This CDR3 is 16 amino acids long. The CDR3: CATSRSRGLGTDTQYF. CDR3 DNA: TGTGCCACCAGCAGATCAAGGGGGCTTGGCACAGATACGCAGTATTTT.

V gene TRBV5-1 combines with J gene TRBJ2-3; TRBD1 matches at 8 bases. CDR1 SGHRS and CDR2 YFSETQ come from the germline V gene. V was clipped by 4 bases and J by 5 bases; unmatched bases: 9. CDR3 length: 15 amino acids. The CDR3 reads CASSRQGPPGDTQYF. DNA for the CDR3: TGCGCCAGCAGCCGACAGGGGCCGCCTGGAGATACGCAGTATTTT.

Notes on this clone: An end of the junction does not agree with germline; a read error may underlie this. This chain uses TRBV7-9 with TRBJ2-5; D may be TRBD1 (6 bases). The CDR3 covers 16 residues. Germline CDR1 reads SEHNR; CDR2 reads FQNEAQ (reference sequence). The CDR3 DNA is TGTTCCAGCAGCGGACAGAGGTTGTCCGGGACGGAGACCCAGTACTTC. Translating gives CSSSGQRLSGTETQYF.

The count of this clone is one. In DNA form, the CDR3 reads TGTGCCAGCAGTTCTCTCAGGACAGGGTTATTGAACACTGAAGCTTTCTTT. It codes for CASSSLRTGLLNTEAFF. V usage is TRBV28 and J usage is TRBJ1-1; the match to TRBD1 covers 8 bases. The V gene end was trimmed by 4 bases and the J gene end by 0 bases; junction bases not matched to a gene: 10. CDR3 size: 17 residues. Germline CDR1 and CDR2: MDHEN and SYDVKM.

This sequence joins TRBV18 and TRBJ2-1, with 8 positions matching TRBD1. The germline gives CDR1 KGHSH, CDR2 LQKENI. CDR3 size: 16 residues. V shed 3 bases, J shed 6 bases, and the junction held 10 bases outside the gene matches. The CDR3 sequence is CASSPVTGQDFNEQFF. The CDR3 DNA sequence: TGTGCCAGCTCACCGGTAACGGGACAGGACTTCAATGAGCAGTTCTTC.

The V gene is TRBV5-6, the J gene TRBJ2-7, with 9 nucleotides matching TRBD2. The CDR3 is made up of 16 amino acids. Germline V CDR1 and CDR2: SGHDT, YYEEEE. Unmatched junction bases numbered 7, after V lost 0 bases and J lost 3 bases. This CDR3 reads CASSLVSGSVYYEQYF. CDR3 in DNA: TGTGCCAGCAGCTTGGTTAGCGGGAGTGTGTACTACGAGCAGTACTTC.

This clone showed up just a few times. The gene calls are TRBV28 and TRBJ2-2, with D possibly matching TRBD1 (5 bases). CDR1 is MDHEN and CDR2 is SYDVKM in the germline V gene. Trimming removed 3 bases from V and 3 bases from J, with 11 bases in between. The CDR3 is made up of 15 amino acids. The CDR3 bases are TGTGCCAGCAGTTTCGACAGAGAATACACCGGGGAGCTGTTTTTT. Translated: CASSFDREYTGELFF.

This clone was seen more than once but under ten times. This rearrangement joins TRBV5-4 to TRBJ2-5, with TRBD2 matching 7 bases. V shed 6 bases and J 2 bases; nucleotides not matched to a gene: 10. The germline V gene encodes CDR1 SGHNT and CDR2 YYREEE (reference sequence). The CDR3 contains 15 residues. The CDR3 DNA is TGTGCCAGCACCCCGTCGGCGGGAGTGCAAGAGACCCAGTACTTC. Protein sequence: CASTPSAGVQETQYF.

The CDR3 here is CASPGEDNYGYTF. The CDR3 nucleotides read TGTGCCAGCCCCGGGGAGGATAACTATGGCTACACCTTC. V is TRBV2 and J is TRBJ1-2, with D unclear. With 8 bases removed from V and 1 base from J, the gap between germline ends came to 11 bases. The CDR3 consists of 13 residues. CDR1 SNHLY and CDR2 FYNNEI come from the germline V gene.

The chain is built from TRBV4-1 and TRBJ2-7, with D tentatively TRBD1 (5 bases). The CDR3 has 16 residues. The V and J ends lost 4 bases and 5 bases respectively, with 21 bases between them. CDR1 is MGHRA and CDR2 is YSYEKL in the germline V gene. CDR3 region: CASSPGLGQGLDEQYF. The CDR3 nucleotides are TGCGCCAGCAGCCCTGGGCTCGGTCAGGGCCTCGACGAGCAGTACTTC.

The chain has TRBV19 and TRBJ1-6; D not certain. Trimming left V 8 bases short and J 7 bases short, with 21 bases between. CDR3 length equals 16 residues. Germline V lookup: CDR1 LNHDA, CDR2 SQIVND (reference sequence). The CDR3 sequence is CASHSAWGIGNSPLHF. The CDR3 DNA sequence: TGTGCCAGTCATAGCGCGTGGGGAATTGGGAATTCACCCCTCCACTTT.

This clone was counted only a few times. The chain recombines TRBV7-9 with TRBJ2-5, with D perhaps matching TRBD2 (5 bases). The V gene lost 7 bases and the J gene lost 2 bases, with 11 bases spanning the gap. This CDR3 has 13 amino acids. Germline V gene sequence: CDR1 SEHNR, CDR2 FQNEAQ (reference sequence). CDR3 sequence (DNA): TGTGCCAGCAACCCACTAGGACAAGAGACCCAGTACTTC. Its translation is CASNPLGQETQYF. The complete variable domain, with remaining parts taken from reference TRBV7-9 and TRBJ2-5, reads DTGVSQNPRHKITKRGQNVTFRCDPISEHNRLYWYRQTLGQGPEFLTYFQNEAQLEKSRLLSDRFSAERPKGSFSTLEIQRTEQGDSAMYLCASNPLGQETQYFGPGTRLLVL.

The CDR3 spells CASSLAEVVVTQYF. The CDR3 DNA reads TGTGCCAGCAGCTTAGCAGAGGTGGTTGTTACGCAGTATTTT. V and J are TRBV7-2 and TRBJ2-3, with unresolved D. Trimming removed 0 bases from V and 8 bases from J, with 12 bases in between. CDR3 length: 14 residues. Germline loops: CDR1 SGHTA, CDR2 FQGNSA.

This clone was seen once. The chain employs TRBV7-2 and TRBJ2-7; 7 bases map to TRBD1. The CDR3 loop spans 13 amino acids. The J segment lost 5 bases and the V segment lost 5 bases, leaving 6 bases of the junction unmatched. Germline V CDR1 and CDR2: SGHTA, FQGNSA. For the CDR3, the DNA is TGTGCCAGCAGCGGGGACAGAACGAACGAGCAGTACTTC. It translates to CASSGDRTNEQYF.

This sequence joins TRBV9 and TRBJ2-1; D is unclear. Germline CDR1 and CDR2: SGDLS and YYNGEE. The CDR3 length is 15 residues. V was trimmed by 4 bases and J by 0 bases, leaving 11 bases between them. The CDR3 DNA reads TGTGCCAGCAGCTGGAGTCTGAGCTCCTACAATGAGCAGTTCTTC. Its translation: CASSWSLSSYNEQFF. Looking up the rest from reference TRBV9 and TRBJ2-1 gives the full variable domain: DSGVTQTPKHLITATGQRVTLRCSPRSGDLSVYWYQQSLDQGLQFLIQYYNGEERAKGNILERFSAQQFPDLHSELNLSSLELGDSALYFCASSWSLSSYNEQFFGPGTRLTVL.

The gene calls are TRBV9 and TRBJ1-3; D ambiguous. This CDR3 comprises 18 residues. V was pared by 0 bases and J by 0 bases, with 16 bases between. Per germline, CDR1 SGDLS and CDR2 YYNGEE. The CDR3 protein is CASSVELSHSNSGNTIYF. The CDR3 coding sequence is TGTGCCAGCAGCGTAGAATTATCGCACAGCAACTCTGGAAACACCATATATTTT.

This rearrangement joins TRBV29-1 to TRBJ2-1, with 7 bases lining up with TRBD2. This CDR3 has 13 residues. V lost 7 bases, J lost 4 bases, and 7 bases stayed unmatched. Germline-derived CDR1 and CDR2 are SQVTM and ANQGSEA. In DNA form, the CDR3 reads TGCAGCGCTGGGGGAGGGCTTTACAATGAGCAGTTCTTC. This gives the protein CSAGGGLYNEQFF.

This chain connects TRBV25-1 to TRBJ2-1; TRBD1 matches at 7 bases. V shed 8 bases and J 4 bases; nucleotides not matched to a gene: 8. This CDR3 region has 14 residues. From germline, CDR1 is MGHDK and CDR2 SYGVNS. For the CDR3, the DNA is TGTGCCAGCCTTCCCGGGACAGATTACAATGAGCAGTTCTTC. This codes for CASLPGTDYNEQFF.

This rearrangement joins TRBV27 to TRBJ2-7; D remains ambiguous. The CDR3 loop spans 12 amino acids. Germline-derived CDR1 and CDR2 are MNHEY and SMNVEV (reference sequence). Between the trimmed V and J ends, which lost 3 bases and 4 bases, there was a span of 7 bases. Written as DNA, the CDR3 is TGTGCCAGCAGTTTCCCCGGTTACGAGCAGTACTTC. Translation: CASSFPGYEQYF.

Worth noting for this clone: The conserved closing phenylalanine or tryptophan is absent in this CDR3, likely reflecting a read error. The DNA is omitted, as the CDR3 cannot be located on it reliably, and the CDR3 follows TCRdb's listing. The V and J genes are TRBV5-8 and TRBJ2-3; the DNA was not compared with TRBD2, the D call given in the table. The CDR3 comprises 15 residues, both ends counted. The germline V gene has CDR1 SGHTS and CDR2 YDEGEE. The CDR3 spells CASSFSFVQAGGQLD.

V usage is TRBV29-1 and J usage is TRBJ1-5, with 7 bases lining up with TRBD1. J was trimmed by 4 bases and V by 6 bases; bases with no gene match: 3. CDR1 and CDR2 (germline): SQVTM, ANQGSEA. The CDR3 runs to 12 residues. CDR3 residues: CSVGTANQPQHF. CDR3 sequence (DNA): TGCAGCGTCGGGACAGCTAATCAGCCCCAGCATTTT.

This chain links TRBV7-9 with TRBJ2-5, with 8 bases fitting TRBD2. There are 16 residues in the CDR3. J gave up 4 bases and V 3 bases, and 10 bases lay outside the gene matches. CDR1 SEHNR and CDR2 FQNEAQ come from the germline V gene (reference sequence). The CDR3 loop reads CASSFLRGDFLETQYF. The CDR3 DNA sequence: TGTGCCAGCAGCTTCCTGCGGGGGGACTTTCTAGAGACCCAGTACTTC.

This clone was seen only a few times. This chain uses TRBV6-1 with TRBJ1-5; D uncertain. Germline V gene data show CDR1 as MNHNS and CDR2 as SASEGT. The CDR3 contains 16 residues. Trimming removed 3 bases at V and 2 bases at J, with 14 bases between. CDR3 protein: CASSDAVPRGNQPQHF. For the CDR3, the DNA is TGTGCCAGCAGTGACGCCGTCCCACGGGGCAATCAGCCCCAGCATTTT.

This clone was picked up a small number of times. The chain is built from TRBV11-1 and TRBJ2-5; weak D call: TRBD2 (5 bases). Per the germline V gene, CDR1 is SGHAT and CDR2 is FQDESV (reference sequence). Trimming took 5 bases from V and 2 from J, leaving 12 bases between them. The length of the CDR3 is 14 residues. The CDR3: CASSRGWEQETQYF. The CDR3 DNA sequence: TGTGCCAGCAGCCGCGGGTGGGAACAAGAGACCCAGTACTTC.

The gene calls are TRBV7-9 and TRBJ2-3; 7 bases line up with TRBD1. Germline V lookup: CDR1 SEHNR, CDR2 FQNEAQ (reference sequence). CDR3 size: 15 residues. V was clipped by 3 bases and J by 2 bases; unmatched bases: 5. The CDR3 region is CASSFKGASTDTQYF. As DNA, the CDR3 is TGTGCCAGCAGCTTCAAGGGGGCATCCACAGATACGCAGTATTTT.

This clone was seen more than once but under ten times. The chain carries TRBV28 and TRBJ1-6; 7 nucleotides match TRBD1. The CDR3 length is 14 residues. J was trimmed by 6 bases and V by 6 bases; bases with no gene match: 5. CDR1 is MDHEN and CDR2 is SYDVKM in the germline V gene. CDR3 amino acids: CASRLGTVNSPLHF. The CDR3 DNA is TGTGCCAGCAGATTAGGGACAGTTAATTCACCCCTCCACTTT.

The rearrangement joins TRBV28 to TRBJ1-2; D gene ambiguous. Trimming removed 7 bases at V and 4 bases at J, with 16 bases between. The CDR3 covers 14 residues. The germline CDR1 and CDR2 sequences are MDHEN and SYDVKM. The DNA of the CDR3 is TGTGCCAGCACCGTGCGGCAGACTCGCTATGGCTACACCTTC. This sequence encodes CASTVRQTRYGYTF.